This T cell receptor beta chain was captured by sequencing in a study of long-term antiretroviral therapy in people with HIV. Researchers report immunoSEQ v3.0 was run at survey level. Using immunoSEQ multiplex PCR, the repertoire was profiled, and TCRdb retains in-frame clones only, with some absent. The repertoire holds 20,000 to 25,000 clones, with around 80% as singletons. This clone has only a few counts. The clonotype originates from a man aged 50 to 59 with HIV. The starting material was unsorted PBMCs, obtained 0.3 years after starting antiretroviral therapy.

As DNA, the CDR3 is TGTGCCAGCAGCCCCGCTTTGAACACGCAGTATTTT. Its protein product is CASSPALNTQYF. This chain joins TRBV25-1 and TRBJ2-3; D is uncertain. This CDR3 spans 12 amino acids. The germline gives CDR1 MGHDK, CDR2 SYGVNS. Trimming stripped 6 bases from V and 9 bases from J, with 13 bases between.